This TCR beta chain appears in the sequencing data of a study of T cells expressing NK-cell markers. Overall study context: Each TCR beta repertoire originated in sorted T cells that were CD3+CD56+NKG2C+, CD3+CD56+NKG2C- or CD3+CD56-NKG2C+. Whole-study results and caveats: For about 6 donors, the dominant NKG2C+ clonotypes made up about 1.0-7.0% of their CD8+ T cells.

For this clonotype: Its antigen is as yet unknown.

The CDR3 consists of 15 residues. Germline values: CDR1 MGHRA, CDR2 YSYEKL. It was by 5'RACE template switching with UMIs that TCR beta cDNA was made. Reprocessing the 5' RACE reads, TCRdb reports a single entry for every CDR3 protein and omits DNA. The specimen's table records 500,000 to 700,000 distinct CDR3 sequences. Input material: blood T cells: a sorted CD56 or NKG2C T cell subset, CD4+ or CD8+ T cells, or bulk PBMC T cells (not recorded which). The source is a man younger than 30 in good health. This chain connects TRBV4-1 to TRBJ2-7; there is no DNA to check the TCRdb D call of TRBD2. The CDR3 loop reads CASSQLLGTSAEQYF.